Below are 27 T cell receptor beta chains sequenced from a single sample in a study of shared clonotypes between healthy human individuals. Only in-frame clones appear in the TCRdb table, and some are missing; sequencing was by immunoSEQ multiplex PCR. The data show millions of clones, with approximately 94% seen just once and roughly 1.1% held by the top ten. Naive CD8 cells were CD45RO-negative, positively selected for CCR7, excluding terminally differentiated effector memory CD45RA+ cells. Sequencing was done on a sample of naive CD8+ T cells sorted from blood. These TCRs come from a man between 18 and 35 years old in good health.

V and J are TRBV27 and TRBJ1-2, with D uncertain. Trimming removed 4 bases from V and 3 bases from J, with 9 bases in between. CDR3 length equals 13 residues. CDR1 MNHEY and CDR2 SMNVEV come from the germline V gene (reference sequence). The CDR3 region is CASSSGEDYGYTF. The CDR3, as DNA: TGTGCCAGCAGTTCTGGGGAAGACTATGGCTACACCTTC.

J is TRBJ1-2 and V is TRBV5-4; D remains unclear. This CDR3 region has 15 residues. V was cut by 4 bases and J by 4 bases, with 17 bases left in between. The germline V gene has CDR1 SGHNT and CDR2 YYREEE (reference sequence). The CDR3 loop reads CASSRWAEDFYGYTF. The CDR3 DNA is TGTGCCAGCAGCCGCTGGGCGGAGGACTTCTATGGCTACACCTTC.

The chain recombines TRBV30 with TRBJ2-2; the D call may be TRBD1 or TRBD2 (5 bases each). With 5 bases removed from V and 8 bases from J, the gap between germline ends came to 18 bases. Germline CDR1 and CDR2: GTSNPN and SVGIG (reference sequence). The CDR3 has 14 amino acids. The CDR3 DNA is TGTGCCTGGCAAGGGACGGATACACGTGGGGAGCTGTTTTTT. Translating gives CAWQGTDTRGELFF.

The chain employs TRBV11-2 and TRBJ1-1; D gene ambiguous. Trimming stripped 1 base from V and 7 bases from J, with 10 bases between. Germline lookup yields CDR1 SGHAT and CDR2 FQNNGV. CDR3 length: 13 residues. This CDR3 is CASSLGVRVEAFF. The CDR3 DNA sequence: TGTGCCAGCAGCTTAGGGGTTAGGGTTGAAGCTTTCTTT.

The V gene is TRBV19, the J gene TRBJ1-1; a weak D match, TRBD1 (6 bases). This CDR3 region has 14 residues. Germline values: CDR1 LNHDA, CDR2 SQIVND (reference sequence). Trimming took 8 bases from V and 3 from J, leaving 16 bases between them. The CDR3 nucleotides are TGTGCCAGTGGACCAGGGGCAGGGGACACTGAAGCTTTCTTT. Translating it yields CASGPGAGDTEAFF. Looking up the rest from reference TRBV19 and TRBJ1-1 gives the full variable domain: DGGITQSPKYLFRKEGQNVTLSCEQNLNHDAMYWYRQDPGQGLRLIYYSQIVNDFQKGDIAEGYSVSREKKESFPLTVTSAQKNPTAFYLCASGPGAGDTEAFFGQGTRLTVV.

This rearrangement joins TRBV5-1 to TRBJ1-5, with no clear D. Per the germline V gene, CDR1 is SGHRS and CDR2 is YFSETQ. CDR3 length: 13 amino acids. V lost 0 bases to trimming and J lost 4 bases, with 5 bases between them. In DNA, the CDR3 is TGCGCCAGCAGCTTGGACGAAAATCAGCCCCAGCATTTT. Amino acid sequence: CASSLDENQPQHF.

Turning to this clone: This same CDR3 is encoded by further DNA sequences in the sample. The chain recombines TRBV9 with TRBJ2-3; a possible D gene is TRBD2 (6 bases). This CDR3 is 15 amino acids long. V was trimmed by 0 bases and J by 3 bases, leaving 11 bases between them. The germline V gene has CDR1 SGDLS and CDR2 YYNGEE. The CDR3 sequence: CASSVASGRTDTQYF. The CDR3 nucleotides read TGTGCCAGCAGCGTAGCGTCAGGGAGGACAGATACGCAGTATTTT.

The V gene is TRBV30, the J gene TRBJ2-7, with D maybe TRBD1 (5 bases). The V gene lost 2 bases and the J gene lost 4 bases, with 12 bases spanning the gap. This CDR3 spans 13 amino acids. Germline V lookup: CDR1 GTSNPN, CDR2 SVGIG (reference sequence). The CDR3 DNA sequence: TGTGCCTGGAGTTCGCAGGGATGGTACGAGCAGTACTTC. It translates to CAWSSQGWYEQYF.

The chain links TRBV11-3 to TRBJ2-7; 12 bases align to TRBD1. Trimming at V came to 5 bases and at J to 3 bases, leaving 17 bases not matched to a gene. Germline CDR1 and CDR2: SGHNT and YENEEA. The CDR3 is 19 amino acids. The CDR3 sequence is CASSNPGTGGGQGIYEQYF. The CDR3 DNA is TGTGCCAGCAGCAATCCCGGGACAGGGGGCGGGCAGGGCATCTACGAGCAGTACTTC. Full variable domain (remainder filled in from reference TRBV11-3 and TRBJ2-7): EAGVVQSPRYKIIEKKQPVAFWCNPISGHNTLYWYLQNLGQGPELLIRYENEEAVDDSQLPKDRFSAERLKGVDSTLKIQPAELGDSAVYLCASSNPGTGGGQGIYEQYFGPGTRLTVT.

CDR3 in amino acids: CGRAHVWTQYF. DNA of the CDR3: TGCGGGAGAGCTCATGTTTGGACCCAGTACTTC. The rearrangement uses TRBV21-1 and TRBJ2-5; whether TRBD2, the table's D call, matches the DNA was not checked. TRBV21-1 is a known pseudogene. The CDR3 sequence is 11 residues long.

The chain has TRBV4-3 and TRBJ1-1; D ambiguous. CDR1 and CDR2 from the germline V gene are LGHNA and YSLEER. The CDR3 covers 13 residues. The V end lost 0 bases, the J end lost 7 bases, and 9 bases lay between the germline ends. The CDR3 DNA follows: TGCGCCAGCAGCCAAGATATCACTTATGAAGCTTTCTTT. It is translated as CASSQDITYEAFF.

The V and J genes are TRBV7-3 and TRBJ2-3, with TRBD2 matching over 10 bases. The trim removed 6 bases at V and 0 bases at J, leaving 3 bases unmatched. From germline, CDR1 is SGHTA and CDR2 FQGTGA. CDR3 length: 15 amino acids. The CDR3 is CASRTSGTSTDTQYF. The CDR3 coding sequence is TGTGCCAGCAGAACTAGCGGGACTAGCACAGATACGCAGTATTTT.

As for this clone: Additional DNA sequences in this sample encode the identical CDR3. The chain recombines TRBV5-6 with TRBJ1-1; D is possibly TRBD1 (5 bases). V gave up 3 bases and J gave up 1 base, with 7 bases separating them. The CDR3 is 13 amino acids. Germline assignment: CDR1 SGHDT and CDR2 YYEEEE. The CDR3 is CASSWGGNTEAFF. CDR3 coding DNA: TGTGCCAGCAGCTGGGGCGGGAACACTGAAGCTTTCTTT.

For the CDR3, the DNA is TGTGCCAGCAGCCGGACGGATTATAGCAATCAGCCCCAGCATTTT. It yields the protein CASSRTDYSNQPQHF. The chain joins TRBV6-1 to TRBJ1-5; D unclear. The V end lost 6 bases, the J end lost 0 bases, and 12 bases lay between the germline ends. The CDR3 consists of 15 residues. CDR1 MNHNS and CDR2 SASEGT come from the germline V gene.

The chain has TRBV30 and TRBJ1-5; TRBD1 might be the D (5 bases). CDR1 and CDR2 from the germline V gene are GTSNPN and SVGIG (reference sequence). V was trimmed by 2 bases and J by 6 bases, leaving 11 bases between them. The CDR3 has 13 residues. The DNA for the CDR3 is TGTGCCTGGAGTCTTAGGGGAATTCAGCCCCAGCATTTT. Its translation: CAWSLRGIQPQHF.

Concerning this clone: Other DNA sequences in this sample translate to the same CDR3. The chain recombines TRBV9 with TRBJ2-7; TRBD1 matches 9 bases. CDR1 and CDR2 from the germline V gene are SGDLS and YYNGEE. V lost 4 bases, J lost 4 bases, and 3 bases stayed unmatched. This CDR3 spans 13 amino acids. For the CDR3, the DNA is TGTGCCAGCAGCCTCGGGACAGGGTACGAGCAGTACTTC. Its translation: CASSLGTGYEQYF.

The chain carries TRBV5-1 and TRBJ2-2; D possibly corresponds to TRBD1 (6 bases). The germline gives CDR1 SGHRS, CDR2 YFSETQ. V was cut by 3 bases and J by 1 base, with 16 bases left in between. The CDR3 loop spans 17 amino acids. The CDR3 sequence is CASSYPGLGQNTGELFF. The DNA of the CDR3 is TGCGCCAGCAGCTACCCCGGGCTGGGACAGAACACCGGGGAGCTGTTTTTT.

The rearrangement links TRBV28 to TRBJ2-2; D is uncertain. Germline loops: CDR1 MDHEN, CDR2 SYDVKM. Trimming cost V 6 bases and J 6 bases, with 17 bases left between them. CDR3 length equals 15 residues. The DNA of the CDR3 is TGTGCCAGCAGGTACCCTACGAGTGGCGCCGGGGAGCTGTTTTTT. Amino acids: CASRYPTSGAGELFF.

The chain has TRBV7-9 and TRBJ2-1; TRBD1 aligns across 9 bases. This CDR3 comprises 17 residues. The V segment lost 5 bases and the J segment 10 bases; nucleotides outside the gene matches: 18. The germline CDR1 and CDR2 sequences are SEHNR and FQNEAQ (reference sequence). The CDR3 DNA sequence: TGTGCCAGCAGCATGTCAAAGGGACAGGGCGTGAGGAACGAGCAGTTCTTC. Translation gives CASSMSKGQGVRNEQFF.

The chain employs TRBV6-1 and TRBJ2-2, with 9 nucleotides matching TRBD1. The CDR3 runs to 13 residues. With V trimmed by 8 bases and J by 6 bases, 4 bases remained unmatched. Germline lookup yields CDR1 MNHNS and CDR2 SASEGT. Written as DNA, the CDR3 is TGTGCCAGCGGCTGGACAGGGGCCGGGGAGCTGTTTTTT. It codes for CASGWTGAGELFF.

The J gene is TRBJ2-1, the V gene TRBV27; TRBD2 aligns across 8 bases. Losses at the gene ends were 5 bases for V and 7 bases for J; bases not matched to a gene: 10. CDR1 and CDR2 (germline): MNHEY, SMNVEV (reference sequence). This CDR3 comprises 15 residues. Here the CDR3 reads CASSESGGLLNEQFF. CDR3 bases: TGTGCCAGCAGTGAATCGGGGGGGCTTCTGAATGAGCAGTTCTTC.

On this clone: Other nucleotide sequences in the sample specify the same CDR3. This chain uses TRBV30 with TRBJ1-4; D is undetermined. The CDR3 runs to 12 residues. Germline lookup yields CDR1 GTSNPN and CDR2 SVGIG (reference sequence). Trimming removed 0 bases from V and 5 bases from J, with 4 bases in between. For the CDR3, the DNA is TGTGCCTGGAGTGTATCCAATGAAAAACTGTTTTTT. Translation: CAWSVSNEKLFF. Variable domain in full (rest from reference TRBV30 and TRBJ1-4): SQTIHQWPATLVQPVGSPLSLECTVEGTSNPNLYWYRQAAGRGLQLLFYSVGIGQISSEVPQNLSASRPQDRQFILSSKKLLLSDSGFYLCAWSVSNEKLFFGSGTQLSVL.

As to this clone: Other DNA sequences in the sample encode the same CDR3. This chain joins TRBV27 and TRBJ2-7; tentative D call: TRBD1 (5 bases). CDR1 MNHEY and CDR2 SMNVEV come from the germline V gene (reference sequence). V was cut by 0 bases and J by 3 bases, with 6 bases left in between. This CDR3 comprises 13 residues. The CDR3 sequence is CASSLSQGYEQYF. The CDR3 DNA reads TGTGCCAGCAGTTTATCCCAGGGCTACGAGCAGTACTTC.

This chain links TRBV28 with TRBJ1-5, with no clear D. Germline V CDR1 and CDR2: MDHEN, SYDVKM. V lost 6 bases to trimming and J lost 2 bases, with 14 bases between them. This CDR3 region has 15 residues. CDR3 nucleotide sequence: TGTGCCAGCAGCCCCGGCGGGATTCGCAATCAGCCCCAGCATTTT. Translating it yields CASSPGGIRNQPQHF.

The rearrangement uses TRBV18 and TRBJ2-7; TRBD1 agrees at 8 bases. The CDR3 loop spans 19 amino acids. The ends lost 2 bases at V and 2 bases at J; junction bases unmatched: 17. CDR1 is KGHSH, CDR2 LQKENI, per germline. CDR3 sequence: CASSPRFGESGGLTYEQYF. CDR3 DNA: TGTGCCAGCTCACCAAGATTTGGGGAATCAGGGGGCTTAACCTACGAGCAGTACTTC.

The chain carries TRBV19 and TRBJ1-5; possible D gene TRBD1, 6 bases. V was trimmed by 4 bases and J by 0 bases, leaving 13 bases between them. CDR1 and CDR2 (germline): LNHDA, SQIVND (reference sequence). This CDR3 region has 16 residues. CDR3 coding DNA: TGTGCCAGTAGTAAGGGTCAGGGGCTTAGCAATCAGCCCCAGCATTTT. It yields the protein CASSKGQGLSNQPQHF.

This clone was counted once. V is TRBV10-3 and J is TRBJ2-7; 9 nucleotides match TRBD1. V gave up 7 bases and J gave up 5 bases; unmatched junction bases: 9. The CDR3 covers 14 residues. CDR1 and CDR2 from the germline V gene are ENHRY and SYGVKD. The CDR3 is CAIIPGQGEDEQYF. In DNA, the CDR3 is TGTGCCATCATCCCGGGACAGGGAGAGGACGAGCAGTACTTC.